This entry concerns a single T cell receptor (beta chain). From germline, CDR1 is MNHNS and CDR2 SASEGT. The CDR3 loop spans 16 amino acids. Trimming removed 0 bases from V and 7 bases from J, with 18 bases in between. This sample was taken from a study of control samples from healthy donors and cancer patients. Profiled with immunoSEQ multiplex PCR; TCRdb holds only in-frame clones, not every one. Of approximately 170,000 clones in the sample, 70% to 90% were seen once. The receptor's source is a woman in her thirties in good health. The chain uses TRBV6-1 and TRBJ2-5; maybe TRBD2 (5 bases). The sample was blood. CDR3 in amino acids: CASSEARWEPRVTQYF. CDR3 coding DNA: TGTGCCAGCAGTGAAGCACGGTGGGAGCCGAGGGTGACCCAGTACTTC.